The clone carrying this T cell receptor beta chain was detected ten times or more. V shed 0 bases and J shed 6 bases, with 8 bases lying between them. CDR3 length: 13 residues. Germline CDR1 SEHNR, CDR2 FQNEAQ (reference sequence). The data were obtained in a study of tumor-infiltrating lymphocytes in primary liver carcinoma. Study information: Participating patients were men and women between 30 and 69 years old.

From around 18-30 mg of unsorted bulk tissue, DNA and RNA were co-extracted together. The study sampled five separate regions from each tumor. Total RNA (around 500 ng) served as template for TCR beta cDNA synthesis primed by a constant-region primer. Libraries covering TCR beta were generated through three nested multiplex PCR rounds (using a slightly modified ARM-PCR). The opening two PCR rounds, about 11 cycles each, paired TRBV1-TRBV30 forward primers with a C-beta reverse primer. TCRdb reprocessed the multiplex PCR reads via MiXCR and lists one record per CDR3 protein. Of tens of thousands of distinct CDR3 sequences listed, about two thirds are singletons.

The sample comprised liver tumor tissue from sampling region 5. As to subset: tumor region T5, tumor centre. The TCR comes from a middle-aged man with primary liver carcinoma and hepatitis B virus infection. The V gene is TRBV7-9, the J gene TRBJ1-1; TRBD1 is a possible D gene (5 bases). CDR3 loop: CASSLAGGAEAFF. The CDR3 bases are TGTGCCAGCAGCTTAGCGGGAGGGGCTGAAGCTTTCTTT. The whole variable domain, filled in from reference TRBV7-9 and TRBJ1-1, reads DTGVSQNPRHKITKRGQNVTFRCDPISEHNRLYWYRQTLGQGPEFLTYFQNEAQLEKSRLLSDRFSAERPKGSFSTLEIQRTEQGDSAMYLCASSLAGGAEAFFGQGTRLTVV.